A selection of T cell receptor beta chains follows, all from one sample in a study of T cell responses to AZD1222 COVID-19 vaccine. The repertoire was sequenced with immunoSEQ multiplex PCR; TCRdb's copy has only in-frame clones and lacks some. The sample carries under 100,000 clones, about nine tenths recorded once. The material was peripheral blood, obtained 28 days after the second AZD1222 dose. These receptors all come from an adult who received the AZD1222 COVID-19 vaccine. The CDR3 runs from the conserved cysteine through the conserved F or W. Fields, in order: V gene, D gene, clone size, J gene, CDR3 DNA, CDR3 protein. The D gene is left open where the match is weak. Clone size is stated in some rows and not others, as once, few, many or a class when expanded.

v_gene: TRBV27
d_gene: -
abundance: -
j_gene: TRBJ1-1
CDR3nt: TGTGCCAGCAGTTTACTGGGGGGGGCAGCTTTCTTT
CDR3aa: CASSLLGGAAFF

v_gene: TRBV6-4
d_gene: TRBD1
abundance: once
j_gene: TRBJ1-1
CDR3nt: TGTGCCAGCAGTAGACAGGGTAACACTGAAGCTTTCTTT
CDR3aa: CASSRQGNTEAFF

v_gene: TRBV7-2
d_gene: -
abundance: -
j_gene: TRBJ1-6
CDR3nt: TGTGCCAGCAGACGACAGGATTCACCCCTCCACTTT
CDR3aa: CASRRQDSPLHF

v_gene: TRBV5-4
d_gene: -
abundance: -
j_gene: TRBJ1-2
CDR3nt: TGTGCCAGCAGCACCTTACAGGGCAATAACTATGGCTACACCTTC
CDR3aa: CASSTLQGNNYGYTF

v_gene: TRBV18
d_gene: TRBD2
abundance: -
j_gene: TRBJ2-3
CDR3nt: TGTGCCAGCTCGGGACTAAGCACAGATACGCAGTATTTT
CDR3aa: CASSGLSTDTQYF

v_gene: TRBV9
d_gene: TRBD2
abundance: -
j_gene: TRBJ2-4
CDR3nt: TGTGCCAGCAGCTCCACGTTCGGGGGGGAAAACATTCAGTACTTC
CDR3aa: CASSSTFGGENIQYF

v_gene: TRBV10-3
d_gene: TRBD1
abundance: -
j_gene: TRBJ1-4
CDR3nt: TGTGCCATCAGTGCCGGGACAGGACTGCGGTCAACTAATGAAAAACTGTTTTTT
CDR3aa: CAISAGTGLRSTNEKLFF

v_gene: TRBV28
d_gene: -
abundance: -
j_gene: TRBJ1-1
CDR3nt: TGTGCCAGCAGCGAGGTTGGCAAGAACTTGAACACTGAAGCTTTCTTT
CDR3aa: CASSEVGKNLNTEAFF

v_gene: TRBV29-1
d_gene: TRBD1
abundance: -
j_gene: TRBJ2-1
CDR3nt: TGCAGCGTTGTGGGACAGGGATCGTACAATGAGCAGTTCTTC
CDR3aa: CSVVGQGSYNEQFF

v_gene: TRBV4-1
d_gene: TRBD1
abundance: -
j_gene: TRBJ2-5
CDR3nt: TGCGCCAGCGGGACAGACTCAGAAGAGACCCAGTACTTC
CDR3aa: CASGTDSEETQYF

v_gene: TRBV3-1/TRBV3-2
d_gene: TRBD1
abundance: -
j_gene: TRBJ2-2
CDR3nt: TGTGCCAGCAGTGGGACAGGGGGGACCGTCACCGGGGAGCTGTTTTTT
CDR3aa: CASSGTGGTVTGELFF

v_gene: TRBV18
d_gene: -
abundance: -
j_gene: TRBJ2-5
CDR3nt: TGTGCCAGCTCACCTAAAGCTGCGGCAGGGGCAGAGACCCAGTACTTC
CDR3aa: CASSPKAAAGAETQYF

v_gene: TRBV7-6
d_gene: TRBD2
abundance: few
j_gene: TRBJ2-3
CDR3nt: TGTGCCAGCAGCTTATACGAGCGGGGGGGCACAGATACGCAGTATTTT
CDR3aa: CASSLYERGGTDTQYF

v_gene: TRBV3-1/TRBV3-2
d_gene: -
abundance: few
j_gene: TRBJ1-1
CDR3nt: TGTGCCAGCAGCCAAGTGGTGATGGGGAAAGCTGAAGCTTTCTTT
CDR3aa: CASSQVVMGKAEAFF

v_gene: TRBV5-6
d_gene: -
abundance: -
j_gene: TRBJ1-2
CDR3nt: TGTGCCAGCAGCTTGGATGGTGGCTATGGCTACACCTTC
CDR3aa: CASSLDGGYGYTF

v_gene: TRBV27
d_gene: -
abundance: -
j_gene: TRBJ1-2
CDR3nt: TGTGCCAGCCCGGGGGGGGGCGCGGACTATGGCTACACCTTC
CDR3aa: CASPGGGADYGYTF

v_gene: TRBV7-9
d_gene: -
abundance: -
j_gene: TRBJ2-3
CDR3nt: TGTGCCAGCAGCTTAGCGGAGGGGACAGATACGCAGTATTTT
CDR3aa: CASSLAEGTDTQYF

v_gene: TRBV6-2/TRBV6-3
d_gene: -
abundance: once
j_gene: TRBJ2-2
CDR3nt: TGTGCCAGCAGTTACTCGCGCCAGAACACCGGGGAGCTGTTTTTT
CDR3aa: CASSYSRQNTGELFF

v_gene: TRBV7-9
d_gene: -
abundance: -
j_gene: TRBJ1-3
CDR3nt: TGTGCCAGCAGCTCCGGGGGGGTACTGGGAAACACCATATATTTT
CDR3aa: CASSSGGVLGNTIYF

v_gene: TRBV30
d_gene: -
abundance: -
j_gene: TRBJ1-2
CDR3nt: TGTGCCTGGAGTGTACTGGCCTCGGATGGCTACACCTTC
CDR3aa: CAWSVLASDGYTF

v_gene: TRBV2
d_gene: TRBD1
abundance: once
j_gene: TRBJ1-1
CDR3nt: TGTGCCAGCAGTGGGGACAGGGAAGAATCCAGGATTGGGGCTTTCTTT
CDR3aa: CASSGDREESRIGAFF

v_gene: TRBV4-2
d_gene: -
abundance: -
j_gene: TRBJ2-7
CDR3nt: TGTGCCAGCAGCCAAGATGTCAGGCTTAATTACTACGAGCAGTACTTC
CDR3aa: CASSQDVRLNYYEQYF

v_gene: TRBV5-6
d_gene: TRBD2
abundance: -
j_gene: TRBJ2-7
CDR3nt: TGTGCCAGCAGCTTGGGGACTAGCGGCTACGAGCAGTACTTC
CDR3aa: CASSLGTSGYEQYF

v_gene: TRBV25-1
d_gene: -
abundance: -
j_gene: TRBJ2-3
CDR3nt: TGTGCCAGCAGTGAAGTGGGCCTCTTTCTTGGTGGAGATACGCAGTATTTT
CDR3aa: CASSEVGLFLGGDTQYF

v_gene: TRBV20-1
d_gene: TRBD2
abundance: once
j_gene: TRBJ2-3
CDR3nt: TGCAGTGCGAGTCTAGCGGGGAGCACAGATACGCAGTATTTT
CDR3aa: CSASLAGSTDTQYF

v_gene: TRBV12-3/TRBV12-4
d_gene: -
abundance: once
j_gene: TRBJ1-1
CDR3nt: TGTGCCAGCACTTTAATTGGAGGCACTGAAGCTTTCTTT
CDR3aa: CASTLIGGTEAFF

v_gene: TRBV5-1
d_gene: TRBD1
abundance: -
j_gene: TRBJ2-5
CDR3nt: TGCGCCAGCTTCAGGGGACAGGGTGTGGAGACCCAGTACTTC
CDR3aa: CASFRGQGVETQYF

v_gene: TRBV28
d_gene: -
abundance: -
j_gene: TRBJ1-4
CDR3nt: TGTGCCAGCAGCCAAGGACAGGAAAAACTGTTTTTT
CDR3aa: CASSQGQEKLFF

v_gene: TRBV9
d_gene: -
abundance: -
j_gene: TRBJ2-7
CDR3nt: TGTGCCAGCAGCGGGGACTCCGGGACAGCCGGCTACGAGCAGTACTTC
CDR3aa: CASSGDSGTAGYEQYF

v_gene: TRBV10-3
d_gene: -
abundance: -
j_gene: TRBJ1-2
CDR3nt: TGTGCCATCAGGGACAGCAGGGACGGCTACACCTTC
CDR3aa: CAIRDSRDGYTF

v_gene: TRBV5-1
d_gene: TRBD1
abundance: -
j_gene: TRBJ2-1
CDR3nt: TGCGCCAGCAGCTTGGCCGGGACAGGGGCTCTAAGCTCCTACAATGAGCAGTTCTTC
CDR3aa: CASSLAGTGALSSYNEQFF

v_gene: TRBV7-2
d_gene: -
abundance: once
j_gene: TRBJ1-4
CDR3nt: TGTGCCAGCAGCTTAGAGGACCGGAGGGAAAAACTGTTTTTT
CDR3aa: CASSLEDRREKLFF

v_gene: TRBV7-2
d_gene: -
abundance: -
j_gene: TRBJ2-7
CDR3nt: TGTGCCAGCAGCTTAGGGGCGTTCGCTTACGAGCAGTACTTC
CDR3aa: CASSLGAFAYEQYF

v_gene: TRBV5-1
d_gene: -
abundance: -
j_gene: TRBJ2-1
CDR3nt: TGCGCCAGCACCTTGACGGGGGACCGTCGCTACAATGAGCAGTTCTTC
CDR3aa: CASTLTGDRRYNEQFF

v_gene: TRBV6-5
d_gene: -
abundance: -
j_gene: TRBJ1-6
CDR3nt: TGTGCCAGCAGTTACACTAAATATAATTCACCCCTCCACTTT
CDR3aa: CASSYTKYNSPLHF

v_gene: TRBV4-2
d_gene: TRBD1
abundance: once
j_gene: TRBJ1-1
CDR3nt: TGTGCCAGCAGCCAAGAAGTTCCGGGACAGGGGCGCGGGGGGGAAGCTTTCTTT
CDR3aa: CASSQEVPGQGRGGEAFF

v_gene: TRBV20-1
d_gene: -
abundance: -
j_gene: TRBJ1-1
CDR3nt: TGCAGTGCTAGAGCTAATACGGCAGCTTTCTTT
CDR3aa: CSARANTAAFF

v_gene: TRBV7-9
d_gene: TRBD1
abundance: once
j_gene: TRBJ1-2
CDR3nt: TGTGCCAGCAGCTTGCCCGCGGACAGGAGCTATGGCTACACCTTC
CDR3aa: CASSLPADRSYGYTF

v_gene: TRBV10-2
d_gene: -
abundance: -
j_gene: TRBJ1-2
CDR3nt: TGCGCCAGCAGTGAGGCCGCAGGGAGTAGAGGCTACACCTTC
CDR3aa: CASSEAAGSRGYTF

v_gene: TRBV25-1
d_gene: -
abundance: -
j_gene: TRBJ2-7
CDR3nt: TGTGCCAGCAGTGAAGGAGGCGTCTCCTACGAGCAGTACTTC
CDR3aa: CASSEGGVSYEQYF

v_gene: TRBV5-1
d_gene: TRBD1
abundance: few
j_gene: TRBJ2-2
CDR3nt: TGCGCCAGCAGCGGCCGGACAGGGGGCTACACCGGGGAGCTGTTTTTT
CDR3aa: CASSGRTGGYTGELFF

v_gene: TRBV29-1
d_gene: -
abundance: -
j_gene: TRBJ2-7
CDR3nt: TGCAGCGTTGTATCGGGGAACTACGAGCAGTACTTC
CDR3aa: CSVVSGNYEQYF

v_gene: TRBV6-2/TRBV6-3
d_gene: -
abundance: -
j_gene: TRBJ1-2
CDR3nt: TGTGCCAGCAGTTACGGTGACCTTCGCCGCTACACCTTC
CDR3aa: CASSYGDLRRYTF

v_gene: TRBV7-2
d_gene: -
abundance: -
j_gene: TRBJ2-7
CDR3nt: TGTGCCAGCAGCTTAGCAAGCCCGGGGGCGGGAAACTACGAGCAGTACTTC
CDR3aa: CASSLASPGAGNYEQYF

v_gene: TRBV10-3
d_gene: -
abundance: -
j_gene: TRBJ2-4
CDR3nt: TGTGCCATCCGTGGAGGTGGTGAAGGAAACATTCAGTACTTC
CDR3aa: CAIRGGGEGNIQYF

v_gene: TRBV21-1
d_gene: -
abundance: -
j_gene: TRBJ1-5
CDR3nt: TGTGCCAGCAGCAAACCCCGGACAGTGAACGGTAGCAATCAGCCCCAGCATTTT
CDR3aa: CASSKPRTVNGSNQPQHF

v_gene: TRBV4-3
d_gene: TRBD1
abundance: once
j_gene: TRBJ1-2
CDR3nt: TGCGCCAGCAGCCAGGGACAGGGGAGGGACTATGGCTACACCTTC
CDR3aa: CASSQGQGRDYGYTF

v_gene: TRBV6-2/TRBV6-3
d_gene: TRBD2
abundance: -
j_gene: TRBJ2-2
CDR3nt: TGTGCCAGCAGTTACTCCCGGCGTAGCGGGGGGACCGGGGAGCTGTTTTTT
CDR3aa: CASSYSRRSGGTGELFF

v_gene: TRBV19
d_gene: -
abundance: -
j_gene: TRBJ2-5
CDR3nt: TGTGCCAGTAGTTGTAGCGGAGAGACCCAGTACTTC
CDR3aa: CASSCSGETQYF

v_gene: TRBV5-8
d_gene: -
abundance: few
j_gene: TRBJ1-1
CDR3nt: TGTGCCAGCAGCTTGGCCAGAAACACTGAAGCTTTCTTT
CDR3aa: CASSLARNTEAFF

v_gene: TRBV28
d_gene: -
abundance: -
j_gene: TRBJ2-3
CDR3nt: TGTGCCAGCATGCCGGATCTTCGTGTCACAGATACGCAGTATTTT
CDR3aa: CASMPDLRVTDTQYF

v_gene: TRBV6-1
d_gene: -
abundance: -
j_gene: TRBJ2-1
CDR3nt: TGTGCCAGCAGTGAGTGGGGTTACAATGAGCAGTTCTTC
CDR3aa: CASSEWGYNEQFF

v_gene: TRBV4-3
d_gene: -
abundance: -
j_gene: TRBJ2-2
CDR3nt: TGCGCCAGCAGCCCTGCTCAGGGGCCGAACACCGGGGAGCTGTTTTTT
CDR3aa: CASSPAQGPNTGELFF

v_gene: TRBV27
d_gene: TRBD1
abundance: -
j_gene: TRBJ1-5
CDR3nt: TGTGCCAGCAGTTTGGGCCATTTGGGCAGGGGGCCTGGCAATCAGCCCCAGCATTTT
CDR3aa: CASSLGHLGRGPGNQPQHF

v_gene: TRBV12-3/TRBV12-4
d_gene: TRBD1
abundance: -
j_gene: TRBJ1-2
CDR3nt: TGTGCCAGCAGTACAACAGGGGCCCCTGGCTACACCTTC
CDR3aa: CASSTTGAPGYTF

v_gene: TRBV16
d_gene: TRBD2
abundance: -
j_gene: TRBJ2-1
CDR3nt: TGTGCCAGCAGCCAAAGTGTCGGCGGGGGGGCCGGCTCCTACAATGAGCAGTTCTTC
CDR3aa: CASSQSVGGGAGSYNEQFF

v_gene: TRBV30
d_gene: -
abundance: -
j_gene: TRBJ2-7
CDR3nt: TGTGCCTGGAGTGCCCTTTGGGGGGCTGAGGCCTACGAGCAGTACTTC
CDR3aa: CAWSALWGAEAYEQYF

v_gene: TRBV7-9
d_gene: -
abundance: -
j_gene: TRBJ2-7
CDR3nt: TGTGCCAGCAGCTTTGTCAGCGAGCGCGAGCAGTACTTC
CDR3aa: CASSFVSEREQYF

v_gene: TRBV27
d_gene: TRBD1
abundance: -
j_gene: TRBJ2-7
CDR3nt: TGTGCCAGCAGGACAGGGGGCTACGAGCAGTACTTC
CDR3aa: CASRTGGYEQYF

v_gene: TRBV5-1
d_gene: -
abundance: -
j_gene: TRBJ2-3
CDR3nt: TGCGCCAGCAGCACACGCAGGGATGCAGATACGCAGTATTTT
CDR3aa: CASSTRRDADTQYF